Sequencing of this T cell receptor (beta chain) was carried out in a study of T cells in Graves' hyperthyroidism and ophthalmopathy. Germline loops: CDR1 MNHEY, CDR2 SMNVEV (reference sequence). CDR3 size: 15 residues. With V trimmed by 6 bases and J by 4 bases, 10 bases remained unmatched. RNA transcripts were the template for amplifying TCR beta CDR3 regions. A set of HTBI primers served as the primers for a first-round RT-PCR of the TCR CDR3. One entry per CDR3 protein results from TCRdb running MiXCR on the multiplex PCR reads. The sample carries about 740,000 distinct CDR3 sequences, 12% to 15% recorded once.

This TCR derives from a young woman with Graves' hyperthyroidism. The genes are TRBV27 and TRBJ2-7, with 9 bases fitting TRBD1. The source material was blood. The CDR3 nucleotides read TGTGCCAGCAGAACAATAGGGACAGGGCAATACGAGCAGTACTTC. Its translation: CASRTIGTGQYEQYF.